This passage covers 31 T cell receptor beta chains from one sample sequenced in a study of blood T cell repertoires in COVID-19. Profiled with immunoSEQ multiplex PCR; TCRdb holds only in-frame clones, not every one. The sample records approximately 440,000 clones, approximately 86% being singletons. Sequenced material: PBMCs or T cells enriched from blood (not recorded which). Receptors were obtained from a woman between 18 and 29 years old who had recovered from COVID-19.

This clone was picked up many times. This chain joins TRBV5-4 and TRBJ2-7; TRBD1 aligns across 8 bases. V was clipped by 4 bases and J by 5 bases; unmatched bases: 17. The length of the CDR3 is 17 residues. Germline V gene data show CDR1 as SGHNT and CDR2 as YYREEE (reference sequence). CDR3 sequence (DNA): TGTGCCAGCAGCCCTCGGGGCTTCGGGACAGGTATACACGAGCAGTACTTC. Its protein is CASSPRGFGTGIHEQYF.

The chain has TRBV7-6 and TRBJ2-5; maybe TRBD2 (5 bases). V lost 0 bases, J lost 1 base, and 12 bases lay in between. The CDR3 runs to 16 residues. CDR1 is SGHVS and CDR2 is FNYEAQ in the germline V gene. CDR3 residues: CASSLARLSGQETQYF. The CDR3 nucleotides read TGTGCCAGCAGCTTAGCGCGACTATCCGGCCAAGAGACCCAGTACTTC.

The chain links TRBV7-9 to TRBJ2-1; 10 bases line up with TRBD2. Germline assignment: CDR1 SEHNR and CDR2 FQNEAQ (reference sequence). With 1 base clipped from V and 7 bases from J, the junction kept 7 bases outside the gene matches. This CDR3 has 16 residues. The CDR3 loop is CASSLGGAGGRNEQFF. As DNA, the CDR3 is TGTGCCAGCAGCTTAGGAGGAGCGGGGGGGAGGAATGAGCAGTTCTTC.

V is TRBV18 and J is TRBJ2-7, with D unresolved. The CDR3 extends over 15 amino acids. Germline lookup yields CDR1 KGHSH and CDR2 LQKENI. V lost 6 bases and J lost 0, with 15 bases in between. The CDR3 reads CASSHSTVRSYEQYF. CDR3 nucleotide sequence: TGTGCCAGCTCGCACTCCACGGTCCGCTCCTACGAGCAGTACTTC.

V is TRBV2 and J is TRBJ2-3, with 7 bases matching TRBD2. There are 16 residues in the CDR3. Germline values: CDR1 SNHLY, CDR2 FYNNEI. V lost 8 bases to trimming and J lost 0 bases; unmatched junction nucleotides: 11. The CDR3 sequence is CASGVKAGRSTDTQYF. The CDR3 nucleotides are TGTGCCAGCGGGGTCAAAGCGGGAAGGAGCACAGATACGCAGTATTTT.

The chain has TRBV11-2 and TRBJ1-6, with D unclear. Trimming cost V 5 bases and J 2 bases, with 16 bases left between them. The CDR3 has 17 residues. Looked up from germline, CDR1 is SGHAT and CDR2 is FQNNGV. The CDR3 bases are TGTGCCAGCAGCCGTTCGGCAGGCGTCCCCTATAATTCACCCCTCCACTTT. It yields the protein CASSRSAGVPYNSPLHF.

The chain links TRBV5-1 to TRBJ1-3; perhaps TRBD1 as D (5 bases). The CDR3 length is 14 residues. The V end lost 4 bases, the J end lost 4 bases, and 12 bases lay between the germline ends. Germline CDR1 SGHRS, CDR2 YFSETQ. CDR3 sequence: CASSPGAHGNTIYF. Written as DNA, the CDR3 is TGCGCCAGCAGCCCTGGGGCGCACGGAAACACCATATATTTT.

The chain carries TRBV28 and TRBJ2-4; 8 nucleotides line up with TRBD1. V shed 6 bases and J 0 bases; nucleotides not matched to a gene: 13. Germline V gene data show CDR1 as MDHEN and CDR2 as SYDVKM. The CDR3 has 18 residues. The DNA for the CDR3 is TGTGCCAGCAGCCCACCGGGACAGGCTAGCCTAGCCAAAAACATTCAGTACTTC. Translation: CASSPPGQASLAKNIQYF.

The chain couples TRBV5-1 to TRBJ1-3; 7 bases match TRBD1. The CDR3 spans 14 residues. The junction had 7 bases not matched to a gene; V was cut back by 6 bases and J by 4 bases. Germline assignment: CDR1 SGHRS and CDR2 YFSETQ. The CDR3 here is CASTEDREGNTIYF. The CDR3 DNA follows: TGCGCCAGCACCGAAGACAGGGAAGGAAACACCATATATTTT.

The chain employs TRBV5-1 and TRBJ2-7, with 7 bases fitting TRBD2. The V gene end was trimmed by 4 bases and the J gene end by 6 bases; junction bases not matched to a gene: 19. The CDR3 runs to 17 residues. Germline V lookup: CDR1 SGHRS, CDR2 YFSETQ. CDR3 coding DNA: TGCGCCAGCAGCCTCCTTCCGCACGCGGGCGGGGGAGGCGAGCAGTACTTC. Translated, it gives CASSLLPHAGGGGEQYF.

This sequence joins TRBV7-8 and TRBJ1-1, with 9 bases matching TRBD1. The CDR3 loop spans 15 amino acids. CDR1 and CDR2 from the germline V gene are SGHVS and FQNEAQ. With V trimmed by 2 bases and J by 3 bases, 4 bases remained unmatched. CDR3 amino acids: CASSLFDRGDTEAFF. In DNA, the CDR3 is TGTGCCAGCAGCTTATTCGACAGGGGGGACACTGAAGCTTTCTTT.

This clone was detected only once. CDR3 region: CASSPGQTQETQYF. CDR3 DNA: TGCGCCAGCAGCCCGGGACAGACTCAAGAGACCCAGTACTTC. The V call is TRBV5-1, the J call TRBJ2-5, with 7 bases identical to TRBD1. Trimming took 4 bases from V and 2 from J; bases not matched to a gene: 5. Looked up from germline, CDR1 is SGHRS and CDR2 is YFSETQ. This CDR3 is 14 amino acids long.

In this sample, this clone turned up once. This sequence joins TRBV3-1 (or the pseudogene TRBV3-2) and TRBJ2-3, with 9 bases matching TRBD2. J was trimmed by 4 bases and V by 0 bases; bases with no gene match: 2. In germline, CDR1 is LGHDT, CDR2 YNNKEL (reference sequence). The CDR3 contains 15 residues. The CDR3 DNA reads as TGTGCCAGCAGCCAAGATGCGGGGGGGGCAGATACGCAGTATTTT. It is translated as CASSQDAGGADTQYF.

V and J are TRBV18 and TRBJ2-5, with a weak D call TRBD2 (5 bases). V lost 8 bases and J lost 0, with 10 bases in between. CDR1 and CDR2 from the germline V gene are KGHSH and LQKENI. The CDR3 sequence is 13 residues long. CDR3 nucleotides: TGTGCCAGCCGCCCGGGGAACCAAGAGACCCAGTACTTC. It translates to CASRPGNQETQYF. Combining the CDR3 with reference TRBV18 and TRBJ2-5 gives the whole variable domain NAGVMQNPRHLVRRRGQEARLRCSPMKGHSHVYWYRQLPEEGLKFMVYLQKENIIDESGMPKERFSAEFPKEGPSILRIQQVVRGDSAAYFCASRPGNQETQYFGPGTRLLVL.

The J gene is TRBJ1-1, the V gene TRBV6-6; D possibly corresponds to TRBD1 (6 bases). Per the germline V gene, CDR1 is MNHNY and CDR2 is SVGAGI (reference sequence). This CDR3 is 13 amino acids long. The V end lost 10 bases, the J end lost 1 base, and 13 bases lay between the germline ends. CDR3 region: CATHEGENTEAFF. CDR3 DNA sequence: TGTGCCACCCACGAGGGGGAGAACACTGAAGCTTTCTTT.

The chain couples TRBV18 to TRBJ1-5, with D hard to call. Per germline, CDR1 KGHSH and CDR2 LQKENI. Trimming shortened V by 4 bases and J by 7 bases, and 11 bases separated the two germline ends. The CDR3 totals 13 residues. The CDR3 protein is CASSLAPQQPQHF. As DNA, the CDR3 is TGTGCCAGCTCACTGGCCCCCCAGCAGCCCCAGCATTTT.

This clone was recorded once. This chain links TRBV12-5 with TRBJ2-7, with TRBD2 matching over 8 bases. The CDR3 loop spans 17 amino acids. CDR1 is LGHNT and CDR2 is FRNRAP in the germline V gene. Trimming cost V 1 base and J 2 bases; bases outside gene matches: 10. This CDR3 is CASGLGPGGGPPYEQYF. The CDR3, as DNA: TGTGCTAGTGGTTTGGGGCCCGGGGGGGGGCCCCCCTACGAGCAGTACTTC.

This chain joins TRBV3-1 (or the pseudogene TRBV3-2) and TRBJ2-1, with D hard to call. Trimming removed 6 bases at V and 5 bases at J, with 8 bases between. The CDR3 spans 12 residues. The germline V gene encodes CDR1 LGHDT and CDR2 YNNKEL (reference sequence). In nucleotides, the CDR3 is TGTGCCAGCAGTCCCCCGGACAATGAGCAGTTCTTC. Protein sequence: CASSPPDNEQFF.

The chain recombines TRBV27 with TRBJ2-5; no clear D gene. The ends were cut back, 7 bases at V and 4 bases at J, with 13 bases in the middle. The germline V gene has CDR1 MNHEY and CDR2 SMNVEV (reference sequence). There are 13 residues in the CDR3. For the CDR3, the DNA is TGTGCCAGCACCACTCTTCCCGGAGAGACCCAGTACTTC. It codes for CASTTLPGETQYF.

V and J are TRBV7-9 and TRBJ1-1, with 9 bases identical to TRBD1. The junction had 10 bases not matched to a gene; V was cut back by 6 bases and J by 5 bases. The germline V gene encodes CDR1 SEHNR and CDR2 FQNEAQ (reference sequence). This CDR3 spans 15 amino acids. The CDR3 DNA reads as TGTGCCAGCAGTTCTACCGGGACAGGGTGGACTGAAGCTTTCTTT. Amino acid sequence: CASSSTGTGWTEAFF.

In its sample, this clone was seen a few times. This chain connects TRBV28 to TRBJ1-5, with D perhaps matching TRBD1 (5 bases). The germline V gene has CDR1 MDHEN and CDR2 SYDVKM. Trimming took off 3 bases at V and 3 bases at J, with 9 bases between the two ends. The CDR3 loop spans 14 amino acids. CDR3 loop: CASSLLTVNQPQHF. The CDR3 DNA sequence: TGTGCCAGCAGTTTGCTGACAGTCAATCAGCCCCAGCATTTT. Filled out from reference TRBV28 and TRBJ1-5, the complete variable domain reads DVKVTQSSRYLVKRTGEKVFLECVQDMDHENMFWYRQDPGLGLRLIYFSYDVKMKEKGDIPEGYSVSREKKERFSLILESASTNQTSMYLCASSLLTVNQPQHFGDGTRLSIL.

V and J are TRBV5-1 and TRBJ1-3, with no clear D. This CDR3 has 13 amino acids. CDR1 and CDR2 from the germline V gene are SGHRS and YFSETQ. The V end lost 3 bases, the J end lost 3 bases, and 7 bases lay between the germline ends. The chain's CDR3 is CASSSGSGNTIYF. The CDR3 nucleotides are TGCGCCAGCAGCTCGGGTAGTGGAAACACCATATATTTT.

The chain links TRBV3-1 (or the pseudogene TRBV3-2) to TRBJ2-7, with 10 bases lining up with TRBD2. The germline V gene encodes CDR1 LGHDT and CDR2 YNNKEL (reference sequence). This CDR3 is built from 15 residues. With V trimmed by 1 base and J by 3 bases, 3 bases remained unmatched. The CDR3 DNA reads as TGTGCCAGCAGCCAAGGGACTAGCGGACACTACGAGCAGTACTTC. Protein product: CASSQGTSGHYEQYF.

The V gene is TRBV21-1, the J gene TRBJ2-7; the tabulated D call, TRBD2, remains unverified against the DNA. TRBV21-1 represents a pseudogene. This CDR3 comprises 16 residues. The CDR3 coding sequence is TGTGCCAGCAGCGCATGGGACTGGGCGATCTCCTACGAGCAGTACTTC. This encodes CASSAWDWAISYEQYF.

The chain uses TRBV29-1 and TRBJ1-1; no definite D call. CDR1 is SQVTM and CDR2 is ANQGSEA in the germline V gene. The CDR3 contains 14 residues. With 3 bases removed from V and 4 bases from J, the gap between germline ends came to 15 bases. The DNA of the CDR3 is TGCAGCGTTGAGGTTTTGGGCCGGCTCACTGAAGCTTTCTTT. Its protein is CSVEVLGRLTEAFF.

This clone was picked up a small number of times. The chain is built from TRBV7-9 and TRBJ2-3; 8 bases agree with TRBD2. The CDR3 loop spans 17 amino acids. V shed 5 bases and J 2 bases; nucleotides not matched to a gene: 12. The V gene's germline CDR1 is SEHNR and CDR2 FQNEAQ (reference sequence). The CDR3 sequence: CASSRVGGAEITDTQYF. For the CDR3, the DNA is TGTGCCAGCAGCCGTGTCGGGGGGGCGGAGATCACAGATACGCAGTATTTT.

The J gene is TRBJ2-1, the V gene TRBV5-5, with D maybe TRBD1 (6 bases). The germline V gene encodes CDR1 SGHKS and CDR2 YYEKEE (reference sequence). The length of the CDR3 is 15 residues. V lost 2 bases, J lost 4 bases, and 13 bases lay in between. The CDR3 DNA sequence: TGTGCCAGCAGCTTTACCGGGACACAGTACAATGAGCAGTTCTTC. This codes for CASSFTGTQYNEQFF.

This chain joins TRBV30 and TRBJ2-1; D is perhaps TRBD1 (5 bases). Trimming left V 5 bases short and J 7 bases short, with 15 bases between. Germline CDR1 reads GTSNPN; CDR2 reads SVGIG (reference sequence). The length of the CDR3 is 13 residues. The CDR3 here is CAWARWGANEQFF. The CDR3, as DNA: TGTGCCTGGGCAAGATGGGGCGCGAATGAGCAGTTCTTC.

V gene TRBV6-5 combines with J gene TRBJ1-5, with D possibly TRBD1 on 5 matching bases. Trimming shortened V by 8 bases and J by 1 base, and 9 bases separated the two germline ends. Germline V gene sequence: CDR1 MNHEY, CDR2 SVGAGI. The CDR3 is 13 residues long. As DNA, the CDR3 is TGTGCCAGCGTGAGACAGAGCAATCAGCCCCAGCATTTT. It codes for CASVRQSNQPQHF.

This chain joins TRBV27 and TRBJ1-6; unclear D gene. In germline, CDR1 is MNHEY, CDR2 SMNVEV (reference sequence). The CDR3 runs to 14 residues. The V and J ends lost 5 bases and 9 bases respectively, with 14 bases between them. CDR3 bases: TGTGCCAGCAGTCGCCCGGTGCGGGGTTCACCCCTCCACTTT. Protein sequence: CASSRPVRGSPLHF.

This clone was recorded a few times. This chain uses TRBV25-1 with TRBJ2-2; 8 bases match TRBD1. Losses at the gene ends were 7 bases for V and 3 bases for J; bases not matched to a gene: 4. Germline lookup yields CDR1 MGHDK and CDR2 SYGVNS. This CDR3 comprises 14 residues. CDR3 region: CASTPDRDTGELFF. The DNA of the CDR3 is TGTGCCAGCACTCCGGACAGGGACACCGGGGAGCTGTTTTTT.